This T cell receptor beta chain is from a study of blood T cell repertoires in COVID-19. The germline V gene encodes CDR1 SGHRS and CDR2 YFSETQ. The ends lost 4 bases at V and 3 bases at J; junction bases unmatched: 8. CDR3 size: 15 residues. Clones were sequenced by immunoSEQ multiplex PCR, and TCRdb holds only the in-frame ones, with some missing. The profile shows hundreds of thousands of clones, 70% to 90% of them singletons. In Cohort 3, a recovered donor had either two negative PCRs, clearance, or symptom resolution. Sequences were obtained from PBMCs or T cells enriched from blood (not recorded which). This rearrangement joins TRBV5-1 to TRBJ2-7, with TRBD2 matching over 9 bases. The TCR was taken from a woman in her forties who had recovered from COVID-19. The DNA for the CDR3 is TGCGCCAGCAGCCCCAGTCTAGCGGGGATCTACGAGCAGTACTTC. This encodes CASSPSLAGIYEQYF.